This TCR beta chain was obtained from a study of post-analysis software for immune sequencing data. Prepared libraries of TCR beta cDNA carried unique molecular identifiers. TCRdb used MiXCR to reprocess the PCR reads, holding one entry per CDR3 protein. The profile shows roughly 670,000 distinct CDR3 sequences, more than 50% of them singletons. Findings and limits, study-wide: Patients used about 5 TRBV segments, including TRBV5-6, TRBV5-1 and TRBV20-1, more often than controls.

This clonotype has only a few counts. The antigen is not known. V lost 5 bases, J lost 4 bases, and 9 bases lay in between. CDR1 SQVTM and CDR2 ANQGSEA come from the germline V gene. The CDR3 is 13 residues long. Input material: blood. The TCR was taken from a girl aged 2 to 9 with multiple sclerosis. The V call is TRBV29-1, the J call TRBJ2-6; a weak D match, TRBD2 (5 bases). This chain's CDR3 is CSVSSGGANVLTF. The CDR3, as DNA: TGCAGCGTTTCTTCGGGAGGGGCCAACGTCCTGACTTTC.